Shown below are 13 T cell receptor beta chains from a single sample sequenced in a study of blood T cell repertoires in COVID-19. Here immunoSEQ multiplex PCR was the method, and the copy in TCRdb shows in-frame clones only, minus some. The table lists over 350,000 clones, around 90% of them singletons, with roughly 1.8% in the top ten. Sequencing was done on a sample of PBMCs or T cells enriched from blood (not recorded which). Receptors were obtained from a young woman with acute COVID-19.

The CDR3, as DNA: TGTGCCATTTCAATTGGGGACAGGGAGAACACTGAAGCTTTCTTT. Protein sequence: CAISIGDRENTEAFF. The chain uses TRBV10-3 and TRBJ1-1, with 9 bases that match TRBD1. The CDR3 runs to 15 residues. V lost 9 bases, J lost 1 base, and 9 bases stayed unmatched. In germline, CDR1 is ENHRY, CDR2 SYGVKD.

The chain carries TRBV18 and TRBJ2-5; no definite D call. Germline values: CDR1 KGHSH, CDR2 LQKENI. The V end was cut by 0 bases, the J end by 0 bases, with 5 bases between. CDR3 size: 14 residues. The CDR3, as DNA: TGTGCCAGCTCACCACCGTCCTACCAAGAGACCCAGTACTTC. It codes for CASSPPSYQETQYF. The entire variable domain, with the rest obtained from reference TRBV18 and TRBJ2-5, is as follows: NAGVMQNPRHLVRRRGQEARLRCSPMKGHSHVYWYRQLPEEGLKFMVYLQKENIIDESGMPKERFSAEFPKEGPSILRIQQVVRGDSAAYFCASSPPSYQETQYFGPGTRLLVL.

V gene TRBV6-5 combines with J gene TRBJ1-2, with unresolved D. Trimming left V 0 bases short and J 8 bases short, with 13 bases between. The CDR3 length is 14 residues. CDR1 and CDR2 from the germline V gene are MNHEY and SVGAGI. CDR3 nucleotide sequence: TGTGCCAGCAGTTACTCGAACTCCGCTTGGGGCTACACCTTC. Its translation is CASSYSNSAWGYTF.

The V gene is TRBV28, the J gene TRBJ1-1, with D hard to call. The CDR3 runs 14 residues. V shed 5 bases and J shed 1 base, with 11 bases lying between them. The germline gives CDR1 MDHEN, CDR2 SYDVKM. The CDR3 nucleotides are TGTGCCAGCAGTCTAAGCGGCGGGAACACTGAAGCTTTCTTT. Protein sequence: CASSLSGGNTEAFF. The variable domain in full, completed from reference TRBV28 and TRBJ1-1, reads DVKVTQSSRYLVKRTGEKVFLECVQDMDHENMFWYRQDPGLGLRLIYFSYDVKMKEKGDIPEGYSVSREKKERFSLILESASTNQTSMYLCASSLSGGNTEAFFGQGTRLTVV.

The V call is TRBV29-1, the J call TRBJ2-7; TRBD2 is a possible D gene (7 bases). V lost 6 bases and J 3 bases, leaving 18 bases between the germline ends. Germline CDR1 and CDR2: SQVTM and ANQGSEA. The CDR3 runs 14 residues. This CDR3 reads CSVKGGLGGYEQYF. CDR3 in DNA: TGCAGCGTAAAGGGAGGACTAGGGGGCTACGAGCAGTACTTC.

In this sample, this clone turned up once. The rearrangement links TRBV27 to TRBJ2-7, with D perhaps TRBD1 (5 bases). V gave up 0 bases and J gave up 4 bases, with 10 bases separating them. The CDR3 contains 14 residues. From germline, CDR1 is MNHEY and CDR2 SMNVEV (reference sequence). In nucleotides, the CDR3 is TGTGCCAGCAGTTTATCCGCCAGGGCTTACGAGCAGTACTTC. It is translated as CASSLSARAYEQYF.

The genes are TRBV18 and TRBJ2-3, with TRBD2 as a possible D gene (6 bases). Per the germline V gene, CDR1 is KGHSH and CDR2 is LQKENI. V was trimmed by 1 base and J by 6 bases, leaving 11 bases between them. This CDR3 region has 14 residues. The CDR3 is CASSPRGAGDTQYF. The CDR3 bases are TGTGCCAGCTCACCACGAGGGGCGGGGGATACGCAGTATTTT.

The rearrangement links TRBV11-2 to TRBJ2-7; no firm D call. This CDR3 is 13 amino acids long. Germline V gene sequence: CDR1 SGHAT, CDR2 FQNNGV. Trimming shortened V by 4 bases and J by 6 bases, and 13 bases separated the two germline ends. CDR3 loop: CASSSPRQTEQYF. The CDR3 DNA reads TGTGCCAGCAGCTCACCCCGACAAACCGAGCAGTACTTC.

This clone showed up just once. The rearrangement links TRBV5-5 to TRBJ1-1, with 8 positions matching TRBD1. CDR1 is SGHKS and CDR2 is YYEKEE in the germline V gene (reference sequence). Trimming took 0 bases from V and 7 from J; bases not matched to a gene: 5. There are 14 residues in the CDR3. CDR3 protein: CASSLDRGLGEAFF. The DNA for the CDR3 is TGTGCCAGCAGCTTGGACAGGGGGTTGGGTGAAGCTTTCTTT.

The V and J genes are TRBV28 and TRBJ2-1; perhaps TRBD2 as D (5 bases). Germline CDR1 MDHEN, CDR2 SYDVKM. The V and J ends lost 8 bases and 10 bases respectively, with 15 bases between them. The CDR3 runs to 12 residues. The chain's CDR3 is CASGSPPGEQFF. Written as DNA, the CDR3 is TGTGCCAGCGGGAGTCCCCCGGGGGAGCAGTTCTTC.

This clone is a singleton in its sample. The chain combines TRBV2 with TRBJ2-2; 9 nucleotides align to TRBD2. V was pared by 2 bases and J by 2 bases, with 3 bases of the junction left unmatched. Germline V gene data show CDR1 as SNHLY and CDR2 as FYNNEI. This CDR3 comprises 16 residues. The CDR3 DNA reads as TGTGCCAGCAGTGAATTGGGGACTAGCAACACCGGGGAGCTGTTTTTT. This sequence encodes CASSELGTSNTGELFF.

V and J are TRBV7-2 and TRBJ2-7; 7 bases agree with TRBD1. CDR3 length: 15 amino acids. Germline assignment: CDR1 SGHTA and CDR2 FQGNSA. The junction had 11 bases not matched to a gene; V was cut back by 6 bases and J by 3 bases. The CDR3 protein is CASRDHRDSNYEQYF. The CDR3 nucleotides are TGTGCCAGCAGGGATCACCGGGACAGCAACTACGAGCAGTACTTC.

The CDR3 reads CASSEWKCRDRENQPQHF. The DNA of the CDR3 is TGTGCCAGCAGTGAATGGAAATGCCGGGACAGAGAAAATCAGCCCCAGCATTTT. This chain uses TRBV25-1 with TRBJ1-5, with 7 bases fitting TRBD1. V lost 1 base and J lost 4; bases outside the gene matches: 13. Germline-derived CDR1 and CDR2 are MGHDK and SYGVNS. The CDR3 runs to 18 residues. The full variable domain, with the rest looked up from reference TRBV25-1 and TRBJ1-5, is EADIYQTPRYLVIGTGKKITLECSQTMGHDKMYWYQQDPGMELHLIHYSYGVNSTEKGDLSSESTVSRIRTEHFPLTLESARPSHTSQYLCASSEWKCRDRENQPQHFGDGTRLSIL.